This T cell receptor (beta chain) was identified during a study of PD-1 blockade in classical Hodgkin lymphoma. Whole-study context: It was nivolumab at 3 mg/kg, given intravenously every 2 weeks, that patients received.

The CDR3 contains 17 residues. CDR1 and CDR2 (germline): MGHDK, SYGVNS. The junction had 6 bases not matched to a gene; V was cut back by 3 bases and J by 0 bases. Profiled with immunoSEQ multiplex PCR; TCRdb holds only in-frame clones, not every one. The sample has over 25,000 clones; about four fifths are singletons. All the patients suffered relapse after autologous stem cell transplantation, and brentuximab vedotin exposure differed. Specimen: peripheral blood mononuclear cells (PBMCs), collected before the second cycle of nivolumab. The chain couples TRBV25-1 to TRBJ2-2; 8 bases map to TRBD2. This receptor was taken from a human donor with classical Hodgkin lymphoma. For the CDR3, the DNA is TGTGCCAGCAGTGACCCCAAAGCGGGGGCGAACACCGGGGAGCTGTTTTTT. Translating it yields CASSDPKAGANTGELFF.